Listed below are T cell receptor beta chains from one sample, sequenced in a study of T cells in Graves' hyperthyroidism and ophthalmopathy. TCRdb used MiXCR to reprocess the multiplex PCR reads, holding one entry per CDR3 protein. Here the sample spans under 350,000 distinct CDR3 sequences, about 17% being singletons. The specimen sequenced was blood. The receptors here all came from a woman aged 60 to 75 with Graves' ophthalmopathy. CDR3s include the opening cysteine and the closing phenylalanine or tryptophan. A D gene is named only where the DNA matches it firmly. Size is omitted from some rows. Given values are once, few, many or a class for expanded clones.

CDR3 protein	CDR3 DNA	J gene	D gene	V gene	clone size
CASSAQTSGSAARPNEQFF	TGTGCCAGCAGCGCTCAGACTAGCGGGAGCGCCGCAAGGCCCAATGAGCAGTTCTTC	TRBJ2-1	TRBD2	TRBV9	few
CASSLASGAYEQYF	TGCGCCAGCAGCTTGGCGTCGGGGGCCTACGAGCAGTACTTC	TRBJ2-7	.	TRBV5-1	many
CSAGRTSGGREQYF	TGCAGTGCTGGAAGGACTAGCGGGGGGCGTGAGCAGTACTTC	TRBJ2-7	TRBD2	TRBV20-1	few
CASSLGGGAQETQYF	TGTGCCAGCAGCTTAGGCGGGGGGGCCCAAGAGACCCAGTACTTC	TRBJ2-5	TRBD2	TRBV11-2	.
CASSHERGGYTF	TGTGCCAGCAGCCACGAACGCGGCGGCTACACCTTC	TRBJ1-2	.	TRBV3-1	many
CASSPGINSPLHF	TGTGCCAGCAGCCCGGGGATTAATTCACCCCTCCACTTT	TRBJ1-6	.	TRBV14	.
CSVESPVADSYNEQFF	TGCAGCGTTGAAAGTCCGGTAGCGGACTCCTACAATGAGCAGTTCTTC	TRBJ2-1	.	TRBV29-1	.
CASSQSGTPDNSPLHF	TGCGCCAGCAGCCAATCCGGGACACCAGATAATTCACCCCTCCACTTT	TRBJ1-6	.	TRBV5-1	few
CASSQDGQGAGNSPLHF	TGCGCCAGCAGCCAAGATGGGCAAGGGGCTGGTAATTCACCCCTCCACTTT	TRBJ1-6	.	TRBV4-1	few
CASSPRDTSAEQFF	TGTGCTAGCAGCCCCCGGGACACCTCCGCTGAGCAGTTCTTC	TRBJ2-1	.	TRBV7-7	.
CASRQGFSHEQYF	TGTGCCAGCAGACAGGGCTTTTCCCACGAGCAGTACTTC	TRBJ2-7	.	TRBV6-1	once
CASMPQFRSYNEQFF	TGTGCCAGTATGCCCCAATTCCGCTCCTACAATGAGCAGTTCTTC	TRBJ2-1	.	TRBV19	few
CAWSTGITGANVLTF	TGTGCCTGGAGTACGGGGATAACTGGGGCCAACGTCCTGACTTTC	TRBJ2-6	.	TRBV30	few
CASSLARGSGGPYEQYF	TGCGCCAGCAGCTTGGCCAGGGGTAGCGGGGGGCCATACGAGCAGTACTTC	TRBJ2-7	TRBD2	TRBV5-1	.
CASITPGGSNQPQHF	TGTGCCAGCATCACCCCCGGGGGAAGCAATCAGCCCCAGCATTTT	TRBJ1-5	.	TRBV28	.
CASRGTVRDEQYF	TGTGCATCCCGGGGGACAGTCCGCGACGAGCAGTACTTC	TRBJ2-7	.	TRBV19	.
CASSFRQNTDTQYF	TGTGCCAGCAGCTTCAGACAGAACACAGATACGCAGTATTTT	TRBJ2-3	.	TRBV11-2	many
CSARVVRGTGTYEQYF	TGCAGTGCTAGAGTGGTTCGGGGGACAGGGACCTACGAGCAGTACTTC	TRBJ2-7	TRBD1	TRBV20-1	few
CSAPLTGIKETQYF	TGCAGTGCCCCCCTCACAGGGATTAAAGAGACCCAGTACTTC	TRBJ2-5	.	TRBV20-1	many
CATSRVSATSEKLFF	TGTGCCACCAGCAGAGTATCTGCAACTAGTGAAAAACTGTTTTTT	TRBJ1-4	.	TRBV15	.
CASSYNSMGNQPQHF	TGTGCCAGCAGTTATAACTCGATGGGCAATCAGCCCCAGCATTTT	TRBJ1-5	.	TRBV6-2/TRBV6-3	many
CASSPQAVQAFF	TGTGCCAGCTCACCACAGGCTGTCCAAGCTTTCTTT	TRBJ1-1	.	TRBV18	.
CASTRGRNGYTF	TGTGCCAGTACACGAGGACGAAACGGCTACACCTTC	TRBJ1-2	.	TRBV28	many
CSALRQARGPQHF	TGCAGTGCTCTAAGACAGGCCAGGGGCCCCCAGCATTTT	TRBJ1-5	.	TRBV20-1	.
CASSVPLWGSYEQYF	TGTGCCAGCAGTGTACCCTTGTGGGGGTCCTACGAGCAGTACTTC	TRBJ2-7	.	TRBV2	many
CASSEGQTTGELFF	TGTGCCAGCTCAGAGGGACAGACTACCGGGGAGCTGTTTTTT	TRBJ2-2	TRBD1	TRBV18	.
CAISEEASYNEQFF	TGTGCCATCAGTGAGGAAGCCTCCTACAATGAGCAGTTCTTC	TRBJ2-1	.	TRBV10-3	many
CASSLPGIDQPQHF	TGTGCCAGCAGCCTTCCCGGGATCGATCAGCCCCAGCATTTT	TRBJ1-5	.	TRBV7-9	few
CASNPGLSYNEQFF	TGTGCCAGCAACCCTGGACTTTCCTACAATGAGCAGTTCTTC	TRBJ2-1	.	TRBV2	many
CASSRTASYGYTF	TGTGCCAGCAGTCGGACAGCTTCCTATGGCTACACCTTC	TRBJ1-2	.	TRBV6-1	.
CASSHGWGLGEKLFF	TGCGCCAGCAGCCATGGCTGGGGGCTGGGGGAAAAACTGTTTTTT	TRBJ1-4	.	TRBV4-3	many
CAISERAEGTFF	TGTGCCATCAGTGAGCGAGCGGAGGGAACTTTCTTT	TRBJ1-1	.	TRBV10-3	many
CSAREDMNQPQHF	TGCAGTGCTAGAGAGGACATGAATCAGCCCCAGCATTTT	TRBJ1-5	.	TRBV20-1	many
CASSGRQGNTEAFF	TGTGCCAGCAGTGGGAGACAGGGGAACACTGAAGCTTTCTTT	TRBJ1-1	TRBD1	TRBV28	many
CASSSMRADTQYF	TGTGCCAGCAGCTCGATGCGGGCAGATACGCAGTATTTT	TRBJ2-3	.	TRBV7-2	many
CASSPGLPPFYEQYF	TGTGCCAGCAGCCCGGGACTACCTCCATTCTACGAGCAGTACTTC	TRBJ2-7	TRBD2	TRBV7-9	.
CASSLRPAATGTQYF	TGTGCCAGCAGCCTGCGCCCAGCGGCAACTGGGACCCAGTACTTC	TRBJ2-5	.	TRBV25-1	few
CASSFAGTGAREQYF	TGTGCGAGCAGCTTTGCCGGGACAGGGGCGCGGGAGCAGTACTTC	TRBJ2-7	TRBD1	TRBV7-9	.
CASSWGDREGYGYTF	TGTGCCAGCAGCTGGGGGGACAGGGAGGGTTATGGCTACACCTTC	TRBJ1-2	TRBD1	TRBV7-2	.
CATSDLETRPEEKLFF	TGTGCCACCAGTGATTTGGAGACACGGCCTGAAGAAAAACTGTTTTTT	TRBJ1-4	.	TRBV24-1	few
CASSPRTENSPLHF	TGCGCCAGCAGCCCTCGGACAGAGAATTCACCCCTCCACTTT	TRBJ1-6	.	TRBV5-1	many